These T cell receptor beta chains were read from a single sample in a study of shared T cell receptors in the human thymus. The repertoire was sequenced with immunoSEQ multiplex PCR; TCRdb's copy has only in-frame clones and lacks some. The sample lists 720,000 or so clones, 80% to 90% occurring once. These records were also assigned to another study, of human thymus T cells.

Input material: thymocytes. The origin of the receptors is a girl less than two years old with a congenital heart defect. Both conserved end residues are part of each CDR3. The order of the fields is clone size, J gene, V gene, D gene, CDR3 DNA, CDR3 protein. The D gene is left open where the match is weak. Some rows have no size entry. The others give once, few or many, or a class for an expanded clone.

clone_size: once; j_call: TRBJ2-7; v_call: TRBV19; d_call: TRBD2; cdr3_nt: TGTGCCAGTAGTGGGGGGGTAGCCTACGAGCAGTACTTC; cdr3_aa: CASSGGVAYEQYF
clone_size: -; j_call: TRBJ2-7; v_call: TRBV2; d_call: TRBD1; cdr3_nt: TGTGCCAGCAGTGACCAGGGGGCGCTTTATGAGCAGTACTTC; cdr3_aa: CASSDQGALYEQYF
clone_size: -; j_call: TRBJ2-5; v_call: TRBV7-2; d_call: -; cdr3_nt: TGTGCCAGCAGCTTCAACAGACAAGAGACCCAGTACTTC; cdr3_aa: CASSFNRQETQYF
clone_size: -; j_call: TRBJ1-3; v_call: TRBV18; d_call: -; cdr3_nt: TGTGCCAGCTCACCACGGGGCGGCGGAAACACCATATATTTT; cdr3_aa: CASSPRGGGNTIYF
clone_size: few; j_call: TRBJ1-3; v_call: TRBV5-1; d_call: -; cdr3_nt: TGCGCCAGCAGCTTGGACAGGAGCTTTGGAAACACCATATATTTT; cdr3_aa: CASSLDRSFGNTIYF
clone_size: few; j_call: TRBJ2-3; v_call: TRBV7-2; d_call: TRBD2; cdr3_nt: TGTGCCAGCAGCATAAAAAGCGGAGCGGGGGGCAGTAGAGATACGCAGTATTTT; cdr3_aa: CASSIKSGAGGSRDTQYF
clone_size: -; j_call: TRBJ2-7; v_call: TRBV7-9; d_call: TRBD1; cdr3_nt: TGTGCCAGCAGCAAACACGACAGGGTCCCCCGGCAGTACTTC; cdr3_aa: CASSKHDRVPRQYF
clone_size: -; j_call: TRBJ2-6; v_call: TRBV7-8; d_call: TRBD2; cdr3_nt: TGTGCCAGCAGCGGGGGGGAAGGGGCCAACGTCCTGACTTTC; cdr3_aa: CASSGGEGANVLTF
clone_size: once; j_call: TRBJ2-7; v_call: TRBV5-8; d_call: -; cdr3_nt: TGTGCCAGCAGCTTGGGGAGTCAGGGCTCCTACGAGCAGTACTTC; cdr3_aa: CASSLGSQGSYEQYF
clone_size: -; j_call: TRBJ1-6; v_call: TRBV7-2; d_call: TRBD1; cdr3_nt: TGTGCCAGCAGCTTATCCCGGGACAGGAGTTTTGTTTCACCCCTCCACTTT; cdr3_aa: CASSLSRDRSFVSPLHF
clone_size: -; j_call: TRBJ2-2; v_call: TRBV2; d_call: TRBD2; cdr3_nt: TGTGCCAGCACCGCTCTGGGCGGACTAGCGGGGGGAAAAGGGGTGGACACCGGGGAGCTGTTTTTT; cdr3_aa: CASTALGGLAGGKGVDTGELFF
clone_size: -; j_call: TRBJ1-1; v_call: TRBV30; d_call: -; cdr3_nt: TGTGCCTGGAGTGTTATACGTAGGGGTGGGGACACTGAAGCTTTCTTT; cdr3_aa: CAWSVIRRGGDTEAFF
clone_size: -; j_call: TRBJ1-4; v_call: TRBV5-1; d_call: TRBD1; cdr3_nt: TGCGCCAGCAGGCCAGGGACAGGGGGCTCTCATAATGAAAAACTGTTTTTT; cdr3_aa: CASRPGTGGSHNEKLFF
clone_size: -; j_call: TRBJ1-5; v_call: TRBV28; d_call: -; cdr3_nt: TGTGCCAGCAGGGGGCTTGGACAGCCCCAGCATTTT; cdr3_aa: CASRGLGQPQHF
clone_size: -; j_call: TRBJ2-3; v_call: TRBV28; d_call: TRBD2; cdr3_nt: TGTGCCAGCAGTTTCACAGTGAAGGGTTGTAGCGGGGAGGCGTCAAGCACAGATACGCAGTATTTT; cdr3_aa: CASSFTVKGCSGEASSTDTQYF
clone_size: -; j_call: TRBJ2-7; v_call: TRBV15; d_call: TRBD1; cdr3_nt: TGTGCCACCAGCACGGTGGACAGGGGGCTCACCGAGCAGTACTTC; cdr3_aa: CATSTVDRGLTEQYF
clone_size: -; j_call: TRBJ1-5; v_call: TRBV7-3; d_call: -; cdr3_nt: TGTGCCAGCAGACGGACAGTAGATAGCAATCAGCCCCAGCATTTT; cdr3_aa: CASRRTVDSNQPQHF
clone_size: -; j_call: TRBJ1-1; v_call: TRBV6-6; d_call: TRBD1; cdr3_nt: TGTGCCAGCAATGGACAGGGCGGGCGGATGAACACTGAAGCTTTCTTT; cdr3_aa: CASNGQGGRMNTEAFF
clone_size: -; j_call: TRBJ1-5; v_call: TRBV6-1; d_call: -; cdr3_nt: TGTGCCAGCAGTGAGACCCCCGGGACACAGAATCAGCCCCAGCATTTT; cdr3_aa: CASSETPGTQNQPQHF
clone_size: -; j_call: TRBJ2-7; v_call: TRBV5-5; d_call: -; cdr3_nt: TGTGCCAGCAGCTTAAGACGGGAACCCTACGAGCAGTACTTC; cdr3_aa: CASSLRREPYEQYF
clone_size: once; j_call: TRBJ1-5; v_call: TRBV2; d_call: TRBD1; cdr3_nt: TGTGCCAGCAAGAAGACAGGGGCCCCTCAGCCCCAGCATTTT; cdr3_aa: CASKKTGAPQPQHF
clone_size: -; j_call: TRBJ2-7; v_call: TRBV9; d_call: -; cdr3_nt: TGTGCCAGCAGCGTAGACCCGGGTGAGACAGTCCACTCCTACGAGCAGTACTTC; cdr3_aa: CASSVDPGETVHSYEQYF
clone_size: -; j_call: TRBJ2-5; v_call: TRBV20-1; d_call: -; cdr3_nt: TGCAGTGCTAGGGCAGAGACCCAGTACTTC; cdr3_aa: CSARAETQYF
clone_size: -; j_call: TRBJ2-3; v_call: TRBV5-6; d_call: -; cdr3_nt: TGTGCCAGCAGCCCCATCGACAGGCTACCTAGCACAGATACGCAGTATTTT; cdr3_aa: CASSPIDRLPSTDTQYF
clone_size: -; j_call: TRBJ2-1; v_call: TRBV5-1; d_call: TRBD1; cdr3_nt: TGCGCCAGCAGCTTGGTAGGGGGCGTGAGGGATGAGCAGTTCTTC; cdr3_aa: CASSLVGGVRDEQFF
clone_size: -; j_call: TRBJ2-7; v_call: TRBV4-3; d_call: TRBD2; cdr3_nt: TGCGCCAGCAGCCAAGGGGAAGCGGGACTAGACCTATACGAGCAGTACTTC; cdr3_aa: CASSQGEAGLDLYEQYF
clone_size: -; j_call: TRBJ2-5; v_call: TRBV5-1; d_call: -; cdr3_nt: TGCGCCAGCAGCCATCTACCGGAGACCCAGTACTTC; cdr3_aa: CASSHLPETQYF
clone_size: -; j_call: TRBJ1-5; v_call: TRBV18; d_call: -; cdr3_nt: TGTGCCAGCTCACAGCCGGGGGACGCCGGTGCGTGTCAGCCCCAGCATTTT; cdr3_aa: CASSQPGDAGACQPQHF
clone_size: -; j_call: TRBJ1-2; v_call: TRBV28; d_call: TRBD1; cdr3_nt: TGTGCCAGCAGAGGGGTCTCTTGGGACAGTATTAAAGCTAACTATGGCTACACCTTC; cdr3_aa: CASRGVSWDSIKANYGYTF
clone_size: once; j_call: TRBJ2-2; v_call: TRBV4-1; d_call: -; cdr3_nt: TGCGCCAGCAGACTAACAATGTTTCGGTCCCCGTCGAACACCGGGGAGCTGTTTTTT; cdr3_aa: CASRLTMFRSPSNTGELFF
clone_size: -; j_call: TRBJ1-1; v_call: TRBV7-9; d_call: -; cdr3_nt: TGTGCCAGCAGCTTACCGGGACATACTGAAGCTTTCTTT; cdr3_aa: CASSLPGHTEAFF
clone_size: -; j_call: TRBJ1-1; v_call: TRBV5-5; d_call: -; cdr3_nt: TGTGCCAGCAGTTCGGACAGCAGATTCACTGAAGCTTTCTTT; cdr3_aa: CASSSDSRFTEAFF
clone_size: -; j_call: TRBJ2-5; v_call: TRBV9; d_call: TRBD2; cdr3_nt: TGTGCCAGCAGCGCAAGCGGGGGGGTTCCCCAAGAGACCCAGTACTTC; cdr3_aa: CASSASGGVPQETQYF
clone_size: -; j_call: TRBJ2-7; v_call: TRBV11-3; d_call: -; cdr3_nt: TGTGCCAGCAGCTTAGAAAGGGGGAGGGTGCAGTACTTC; cdr3_aa: CASSLERGRVQYF
clone_size: -; j_call: TRBJ2-7; v_call: TRBV5-6; d_call: TRBD2; cdr3_nt: TGTGCCAGCAGCTGGGGACTAGCGGGGGGGCAAGATGTCTCCTACGAGCAGTACTTC; cdr3_aa: CASSWGLAGGQDVSYEQYF
clone_size: -; j_call: TRBJ1-6; v_call: TRBV9; d_call: -; cdr3_nt: TGTGCCAGCAGCGTAGGGAGCTATAATTCACCCCTCCACTTT; cdr3_aa: CASSVGSYNSPLHF
clone_size: -; j_call: TRBJ1-2; v_call: TRBV6-1; d_call: TRBD1; cdr3_nt: TGTGCCAGCTGGGGGACAGCTTACTATGGCTACACCTTC; cdr3_aa: CASWGTAYYGYTF
clone_size: -; j_call: TRBJ2-1; v_call: TRBV12-5; d_call: TRBD1; cdr3_nt: TGTGCTAGTGGTCCGGGACAGGGGGCAACCTATGAGCAGTTCTTC; cdr3_aa: CASGPGQGATYEQFF
clone_size: -; j_call: TRBJ2-3; v_call: TRBV27; d_call: -; cdr3_nt: TGTGCCAGCAGTTTACGCGGCGCCAGCACAGATACGCAGTATTTT; cdr3_aa: CASSLRGASTDTQYF
clone_size: -; j_call: TRBJ1-1; v_call: TRBV7-2; d_call: TRBD1; cdr3_nt: TGTGCCAGCCCCCGGGACAGGCGTCCCATGAACACTGAAGCTTTCTTT; cdr3_aa: CASPRDRRPMNTEAFF
clone_size: -; j_call: TRBJ1-5; v_call: TRBV25-1; d_call: -; cdr3_nt: TGTGCCAGCAGTGAAGCCGACGACTTGACGGGGCAGCCCCAGCATTTT; cdr3_aa: CASSEADDLTGQPQHF